The 32 T cell receptor beta chains listed next were all sequenced from one sample in a study of blood T cell repertoires in COVID-19. TCRdb keeps only in-frame clones here, not all; method: immunoSEQ multiplex PCR. The sample comprises 250,000 to 300,000 clones, about 80% of which are singletons, and roughly 4% rests with the top ten. The sample comprised PBMCs or T cells enriched from blood (not recorded which). These receptors all come from a man aged 25-40 years with acute COVID-19.

Only a few counts were recorded for this clone. The J gene is TRBJ1-1, the V gene TRBV28; D is unresolved. The CDR3 length is 14 residues. The V end was cut by 6 bases, the J end by 0 bases, with 11 bases between. CDR1 and CDR2 (germline): MDHEN, SYDVKM. Here the CDR3 DNA reads TGTGCCAGCAGGCACCGGGGTGTGAACACTGAAGCTTTCTTT. Its protein is CASRHRGVNTEAFF. Full variable domain (remainder filled in from reference TRBV28 and TRBJ1-1): DVKVTQSSRYLVKRTGEKVFLECVQDMDHENMFWYRQDPGLGLRLIYFSYDVKMKEKGDIPEGYSVSREKKERFSLILESASTNQTSMYLCASRHRGVNTEAFFGQGTRLTVV.

The chain is built from TRBV24-1 and TRBJ1-2, with D hard to call. The V end lost 9 bases, the J end lost 0 bases, and 10 bases lay between the germline ends. This CDR3 has 13 residues. Germline values: CDR1 KGHDR, CDR2 SFDVKD. The CDR3 spells CATCCGTNYGYTF. CDR3 in DNA: TGTGCCACCTGTTGCGGAACTAACTATGGCTACACCTTC.

This chain connects TRBV4-1 to TRBJ2-1; 12 bases agree with TRBD2. The germline gives CDR1 MGHRA, CDR2 YSYEKL. This CDR3 has 16 residues. Germline trimming cut 3 bases from V and 15 bases from J; bases unmatched to any gene: 15. DNA for the CDR3: TGCGCCAGCAGCCACGCACCGACTAGCGGGAGCGGAGCTCGGTTCTTC. Translating it yields CASSHAPTSGSGARFF.

The V call is TRBV21-1, the J call TRBJ2-7; no DNA check was done on the table's D call, TRBD1. TRBV21-1 is given as a pseudogene. There are 20 residues in the CDR3. Written as DNA, the CDR3 is TGTGCCAGCAGCAAAGCCCCCCCTACAGGCCCCCACGGTTCGCGGCGAGTGCAGTACGTC. It specifies CASSKAPPTGPHGSRRVQYV.

V is TRBV15 and J is TRBJ1-6, with 9 bases lining up with TRBD1. J was trimmed by 10 bases and V by 3 bases; bases with no gene match: 4. Per germline, CDR1 LNHNV and CDR2 YYDKDF (reference sequence). This CDR3 contains 14 residues. CDR3 residues: CATSRTGGQSPLHF. In DNA, the CDR3 is TGTGCCACCAGCAGGACAGGGGGACAATCACCCCTCCACTTT.

The rearrangement uses TRBV7-9 and TRBJ2-5, with 7 positions matching TRBD2. This CDR3 has 15 amino acids. Germline V gives CDR1 SEHNR, CDR2 FQNEAQ (reference sequence). V shed 5 bases, J shed 4 bases, and the junction held 10 bases outside the gene matches. For the CDR3, the DNA is TGTGCCAGCAGCCCGCCGGGGAGGGGCGGAGAGACCCAGTACTTC. Protein: CASSPPGRGGETQYF. The entire variable domain, with the rest obtained from reference TRBV7-9 and TRBJ2-5, is as follows: DTGVSQNPRHKITKRGQNVTFRCDPISEHNRLYWYRQTLGQGPEFLTYFQNEAQLEKSRLLSDRFSAERPKGSFSTLEIQRTEQGDSAMYLCASSPPGRGGETQYFGPGTRLLVL.

The rearrangement uses TRBV15 and TRBJ2-3; 7 bases align to TRBD2. Trimming at V came to 1 base and at J to 2 bases, leaving 6 bases not matched to a gene. CDR1 is LNHNV, CDR2 YYDKDF, per germline (reference sequence). The CDR3 consists of 16 residues. The DNA of the CDR3 is TGTGCCACCAGCAGAGGCGGGCGGGGGAACACAGATACGCAGTATTTT. Its translation: CATSRGGRGNTDTQYF.

CDR3 region: CASSFDRDQPQHF. DNA for the CDR3: TGTGCCAGCAGCTTCGACCGGGATCAGCCCCAGCATTTT. J is TRBJ1-5 and V is TRBV5-6, with unresolved D. The V gene lost 2 bases and the J gene lost 5 bases, with 8 bases spanning the gap. Germline loops: CDR1 SGHDT, CDR2 YYEEEE. The CDR3 totals 13 residues.

The chain combines TRBV5-1 with TRBJ1-5; 8 positions match TRBD1. There are 14 residues in the CDR3. The ends lost 1 base at V and 6 bases at J; junction bases unmatched: 3. Germline lookup yields CDR1 SGHRS and CDR2 YFSETQ. CDR3 DNA: TGCGCCAGCAGCTTGCAGGGGGCGGGTCAGCCCCAGCATTTT. Amino acid sequence: CASSLQGAGQPQHF.

The genes are TRBV19 and TRBJ1-5, with TRBD1 matching over 7 bases. Germline values: CDR1 LNHDA, CDR2 SQIVND (reference sequence). This CDR3 has 16 amino acids. V lost 7 bases to trimming and J lost 2 bases; unmatched junction nucleotides: 11. CDR3 in DNA: TGTGCCAGTACCCTACAGGGGTCCCTTGGCAATCAGCCCCAGCATTTT. It translates to CASTLQGSLGNQPQHF.

V and J are TRBV3-1 (or the pseudogene TRBV3-2) and TRBJ2-6, with TRBD2 matching over 8 bases. The ends lost 1 base at V and 1 base at J; junction bases unmatched: 6. Germline lookup yields CDR1 LGHDT and CDR2 YNNKEL (reference sequence). The CDR3 covers 18 residues. The CDR3 loop is CASSQVGSGGSGANVLTF. The CDR3 DNA sequence: TGTGCCAGCAGCCAAGTGGGCAGCGGGGGTTCTGGGGCCAACGTCCTGACTTTC.

The chain recombines TRBV9 with TRBJ2-1; D gene uncertain. V shed 3 bases and J shed 4 bases, with 11 bases lying between them. The CDR3 has 14 residues. Germline lookup yields CDR1 SGDLS and CDR2 YYNGEE. CDR3 bases: TGTGCCAGCAGCGCAATACACGAATACAATGAGCAGTTCTTC. It yields the protein CASSAIHEYNEQFF.

This chain links TRBV6-2 or TRBV6-3 with TRBJ2-1; TRBD2 agrees at 13 bases. V shed 2 bases, J shed 10 bases, and the junction held 8 bases outside the gene matches. CDR3 length: 16 amino acids. CDR1 and CDR2 from the germline V gene are MNHEY and SVGEGT. The CDR3 bases are TGTGCCAGCAGTTACCCGGGACTAGCGGGGACGGAGGAGCAGTTCTTC. Amino acids: CASSYPGLAGTEEQFF.

V is TRBV10-2 and J is TRBJ1-2; D unclear. The CDR3 is 14 residues long. Deletions cut 2 bases from V and 2 bases from J, with 9 bases between. Germline V gene lookup returns CDR1 WSHSY and CDR2 SAAADI. The CDR3: CASSEVLTNYGYTF. The DNA for the CDR3 is TGCGCCAGCAGTGAGGTACTAACGAACTATGGCTACACCTTC.

This sequence joins TRBV11-3 and TRBJ2-6; 9 bases are a match to TRBD1. Germline V lookup: CDR1 SGHNT, CDR2 YENEEA. V lost 7 bases to trimming and J lost 0 bases; unmatched junction nucleotides: 7. The CDR3 loop spans 17 amino acids. The CDR3 sequence: CASKKTGGGSGANVLTF. In DNA, the CDR3 is TGTGCCAGCAAGAAAACAGGGGGCGGCTCTGGGGCCAACGTCCTGACTTTC.

The gene calls are TRBV9 and TRBJ1-4; 8 bases line up with TRBD1. With 2 bases clipped from V and 8 bases from J, the junction kept 8 bases outside the gene matches. Germline V gives CDR1 SGDLS, CDR2 YYNGEE. The CDR3 is made up of 15 amino acids. CDR3: CASSVTGDSVEKLFF. The DNA for the CDR3 is TGTGCCAGCAGCGTGACAGGGGACAGTGTAGAAAAACTGTTTTTT.

The CDR3 loop is CASSLDRVSMEQYV. The CDR3 DNA is TGTGCCAGCAGCTTAGATCGAGTATCTATGGAGCAGTACGTC. The chain joins TRBV11-2 to TRBJ2-7; the D is unclear. Trimming removed 0 bases from V and 7 bases from J, with 13 bases in between. The CDR3 spans 14 residues. Germline V lookup: CDR1 SGHAT, CDR2 FQNNGV.

The chain has TRBV4-2 and TRBJ1-5, with 9 bases lining up with TRBD1. Germline V lookup: CDR1 LGHNA, CDR2 YNFKEQ. This CDR3 has 17 amino acids. Germline trimming cut 0 bases from V and 6 bases from J; bases unmatched to any gene: 9. CDR3 protein: CASSQEAGTGRIQPQHF. DNA of the CDR3: TGTGCCAGCAGCCAAGAAGCAGGGACAGGGAGAATTCAGCCCCAGCATTTT.

V is TRBV6-5 and J is TRBJ1-1; tentatively, D is TRBD1 (6 bases). CDR1 is MNHEY and CDR2 is SVGAGI in the germline V gene. The CDR3 runs 15 residues. V lost 2 bases to trimming and J lost 5 bases, with 15 bases between them. The CDR3 DNA reads as TGTGCCAGCAGTTACGGGGGCATCAGACCAACTGAAGCTTTCTTT. It codes for CASSYGGIRPTEAFF.

As regards this clone: The identical CDR3 is also encoded by other nucleotide sequences in the sample. The chain employs TRBV6-5 and TRBJ1-2; possible D gene TRBD1, 6 bases. The CDR3 loop spans 13 amino acids. Germline V gene lookup returns CDR1 MNHEY and CDR2 SVGAGI. Deletions cut 6 bases from V and 2 bases from J, with 10 bases between. CDR3 amino acids: CASSYGQNYGYTF. CDR3 sequence (DNA): TGTGCCAGCAGCTATGGACAGAACTATGGCTACACCTTC.

The V gene is TRBV11-3, the J gene TRBJ2-3, with D possibly matching TRBD2 (7 bases). Per germline, CDR1 SGHNT and CDR2 YENEEA. This CDR3 has 14 amino acids. Trimming removed 3 bases from V and 4 bases from J, with 11 bases in between. The CDR3 loop reads CASSLGGAADTQYF. The CDR3 DNA follows: TGTGCCAGCAGCTTGGGGGGGGCGGCAGATACGCAGTATTTT.

J is TRBJ2-2 and V is TRBV6-6, with 9 positions matching TRBD2. The junction had 4 bases not matched to a gene; V was cut back by 2 bases and J by 6 bases. This CDR3 comprises 15 residues. CDR1 is MNHNY, CDR2 SVGAGI, per germline (reference sequence). In DNA, the CDR3 is TGTGCCAGCAGTTACGTTAGCGGGAGAGCCGGGGAGCTGTTTTTT. Translating gives CASSYVSGRAGELFF.

The CDR3, as DNA: TGCGCCAGCAGCCAAGAAGGCAGGGGGCAATATGGCTACACCTTC. Its protein is CASSQEGRGQYGYTF. The chain employs TRBV4-3 and TRBJ1-2, with 8 bases matching TRBD1. With 0 bases clipped from V and 5 bases from J, the junction kept 5 bases outside the gene matches. This CDR3 has 15 amino acids. The germline gives CDR1 LGHNA, CDR2 YSLEER.

This clone has a single count. The rearrangement uses TRBV9 and TRBJ2-4; a weak D match, TRBD2 (6 bases). The germline V gene has CDR1 SGDLS and CDR2 YYNGEE. This CDR3 contains 16 residues. V was pared by 4 bases and J by 0 bases, with 14 bases between. In nucleotides, the CDR3 is TGTGCCAGCAGCAACACCGCGGGGCTAGCCAAAAACATTCAGTACTTC. This translates into CASSNTAGLAKNIQYF.

The CDR3 is CASSLAAGGTDTQYF. In nucleotides, the CDR3 is TGTGCCAGCAGCTTGGCGGCGGGGGGCACAGATACGCAGTATTTT. The rearrangement uses TRBV5-4 and TRBJ2-3, with 7 bases identical to TRBD2. The CDR3 covers 15 residues. V was clipped by 0 bases and J by 1 base; unmatched bases: 2. From germline, CDR1 is SGHNT and CDR2 YYREEE (reference sequence). The full variable domain, with the rest looked up from reference TRBV5-4 and TRBJ2-3, is ETGVTQSPTHLIKTRGQQVTLRCSSQSGHNTVSWYQQALGQGPQFIFQYYREEENGRGNFPPRFSGLQFPNYSSELNVNALELDDSALYLCASSLAAGGTDTQYFGPGTRLTVL.

V usage is TRBV27 and J usage is TRBJ1-5, with 7 bases matching TRBD1. Germline CDR1 is MNHEY and CDR2 is SMNVEV (reference sequence). The CDR3 has 15 amino acids. V was clipped by 4 bases and J by 6 bases; unmatched bases: 9. The CDR3 DNA is TGTGCCAGCAGTTCGTTGACAGGGAACCCTCAGCCCCAGCATTTT. This encodes CASSSLTGNPQPQHF.

The chain employs TRBV10-3 and TRBJ1-3, with D maybe TRBD1 (6 bases). Germline V gene lookup returns CDR1 ENHRY and CDR2 SYGVKD. The CDR3 loop spans 12 amino acids. The V gene lost 10 bases and the J gene lost 3 bases, with 10 bases spanning the gap. CDR3 residues: CASTQGGNTIYF. CDR3 nucleotides: TGTGCCAGTACACAGGGTGGAAACACCATATATTTT.

V and J are TRBV6-4 and TRBJ1-1; D gene unclear. V lost 7 bases and J lost 2, with 11 bases in between. The length of the CDR3 is 13 residues. Germline V gives CDR1 MRHNA, CDR2 SNTAGT. The CDR3 reads CASTPEGNTEAFF. CDR3 coding DNA: TGTGCCAGCACTCCAGAGGGAAACACTGAAGCTTTCTTT.

The CDR3 reads CASSSTPMGTQYF. CDR3 in DNA: TGTGCCAGCAGCTCGACTCCTATGGGTACGCAGTATTTT. The genes are TRBV7-2 and TRBJ2-3; D gene ambiguous. Trimming removed 4 bases from V and 8 bases from J, with 13 bases in between. CDR1 and CDR2 from the germline V gene are SGHTA and FQGNSA. CDR3 length: 13 amino acids.

This clone was observed a single time. The chain is built from TRBV2 and TRBJ1-6, with no clear D. The CDR3 has 17 amino acids. Per the germline V gene, CDR1 is SNHLY and CDR2 is FYNNEI. V was clipped by 2 bases and J by 9 bases, with 20 bases between them. CDR3 sequence reads: CASSERTPREGGSPLHF. The CDR3 DNA follows: TGTGCCAGCAGTGAACGGACTCCCCGAGAAGGAGGTTCACCCCTCCACTTT.

The chain joins TRBV5-1 to TRBJ1-2; D remains ambiguous. The CDR3 length is 14 residues. Germline lookup yields CDR1 SGHRS and CDR2 YFSETQ. Trimming cost V 5 bases and J 4 bases, with 15 bases left between them. Here the CDR3 DNA reads TGCGCCAGCAGAGGTTCCGAACAGACCTATGGCTACACCTTC. This encodes CASRGSEQTYGYTF.

The CDR3 DNA reads as TGTGCCAGCAGACGGAGCGGGAGAGACAACGAGCAGTACGTC. Protein sequence: CASRRSGRDNEQYV. The chain employs TRBV6-5 and TRBJ2-7, with 8 bases that match TRBD2. The J segment lost 5 bases and the V segment lost 6 bases, leaving 9 bases of the junction unmatched. This CDR3 region has 14 residues. From germline, CDR1 is MNHEY and CDR2 SVGAGI.